The 32 T cell receptor beta chains below all came from one sample that was sequenced in a study of radiation and T cells in renal cell carcinoma. Time point of the sample: blood 4 weeks post-SBRT, at nephrectomy. Noted treatment: 15 Gy SBRT to primary tumor, nephrectomy 4 weeks later. Sequencing was performed with immunoSEQ multiplex PCR; in TCRdb, only in-frame clones are kept and a portion is missing. The table lists around 74,000 clones, over 80% of them singletons. The sequencing used blood, collected from a patient whose treatment included radiotherapy and nephrectomy. The receptors here all came from a woman aged 55 to 70 with renal cell carcinoma.

This chain joins TRBV27 and TRBJ2-7; TRBD1 matches at 7 bases. The CDR3 sequence is 14 residues long. Losses at the gene ends were 1 base for V and 5 bases for J; bases not matched to a gene: 5. CDR1 and CDR2 from the germline V gene are MNHEY and SMNVEV (reference sequence). CDR3 loop: CASSLFPQGDEQYF. In DNA form, the CDR3 reads TGTGCCAGCAGTTTATTCCCTCAGGGGGACGAGCAGTACTTC.

This sequence joins TRBV2 and TRBJ2-7; weak D call: TRBD2 (5 bases). V was cut by 3 bases and J by 3 bases, with 9 bases left in between. Germline CDR1 and CDR2: SNHLY and FYNNEI. This CDR3 is 13 amino acids long. The CDR3 is CASSDPSRYEQYF. CDR3 coding DNA: TGTGCCAGCAGTGACCCTAGCCGCTACGAGCAGTACTTC.

The rearrangement joins TRBV6-1 to TRBJ1-4; D call uncertain. The CDR3 covers 13 residues. Germline V gives CDR1 MNHNS, CDR2 SASEGT. Deletions cut 5 bases from V and 9 bases from J, with 13 bases between. The CDR3 loop reads CASSPTVFQKLFF. DNA of the CDR3: TGTGCCAGCAGTCCCACAGTTTTCCAAAAACTGTTTTTT.

This clone was seen a single time. The chain combines TRBV2 with TRBJ2-2; D unresolved. Germline V gene data show CDR1 as SNHLY and CDR2 as FYNNEI. The CDR3 length is 11 residues. V gave up 4 bases and J gave up 10 bases, with 7 bases separating them. The CDR3 here is CASSVEKELFF. In nucleotides, the CDR3 is TGTGCCAGCAGTGTTGAAAAGGAGCTGTTTTTT.

The gene calls are TRBV25-1 and TRBJ1-2; D remains unclear. The CDR3 consists of 14 residues. The germline V and J ends were trimmed by 5 bases and 0 bases, with 10 bases remaining between them. Germline CDR1 MGHDK, CDR2 SYGVNS. The CDR3 bases are TGTGCCAGCAGTCCCCCGGCAGCTAACTATGGCTACACCTTC. It translates to CASSPPAANYGYTF.

The rearrangement joins TRBV19 to TRBJ2-7; TRBD1 matches at 8 bases. Germline V gene lookup returns CDR1 LNHDA and CDR2 SQIVND (reference sequence). The CDR3 totals 15 residues. With V trimmed by 2 bases and J by 5 bases, 8 bases remained unmatched. The CDR3 sequence is CASSILGDRRDEQYF. In DNA, the CDR3 is TGTGCCAGTAGTATACTCGGGGACAGGCGAGACGAGCAGTACTTC. Supplemented by reference TRBV19 and TRBJ2-7, the full variable domain reads DGGITQSPKYLFRKEGQNVTLSCEQNLNHDAMYWYRQDPGQGLRLIYYSQIVNDFQKGDIAEGYSVSREKKESFPLTVTSAQKNPTAFYLCASSILGDRRDEQYFGPGTRLTVT.

The CDR3 spells CAISTGTGGPNSGNTIYF. The DNA for the CDR3 is TGTGCCATCAGTACCGGGACAGGGGGACCCAACTCTGGAAACACCATATATTTT. The J gene is TRBJ1-3, the V gene TRBV10-3; 11 positions match TRBD1. Germline CDR1 is ENHRY and CDR2 is SYGVKD. The CDR3 has 18 residues. J gave up 0 bases and V 5 bases, and 9 bases lay outside the gene matches.

The V call is TRBV19, the J call TRBJ2-2; a weak D match, TRBD2 (6 bases). The V gene lost 6 bases and the J gene lost 1 base, with 9 bases spanning the gap. This CDR3 has 14 residues. Germline V gene data show CDR1 as LNHDA and CDR2 as SQIVND (reference sequence). CDR3 sequence reads: CASSNGRNTGELFF. CDR3 in DNA: TGTGCCAGTAGCAACGGGAGGAACACCGGGGAGCTGTTTTTT.

This sequence joins TRBV6-6 and TRBJ2-3; no clear D. Germline CDR1 MNHNY, CDR2 SVGAGI (reference sequence). Trimming shortened V by 6 bases and J by 5 bases, and 3 bases separated the two germline ends. The length of the CDR3 is 10 residues. As DNA, the CDR3 is TGTGCCAGCAGCCTAGATACGCAGTATTTT. This sequence encodes CASSLDTQYF.

The chain joins TRBV5-1 to TRBJ2-3, with a weak D call TRBD1 (7 bases). CDR1 SGHRS and CDR2 YFSETQ come from the germline V gene. CDR3 size: 16 residues. The V and J ends lost 2 bases and 2 bases respectively, with 15 bases between them. CDR3 bases: TGCGCCAGCAGCTTTTCGACAGGGACTTTCACAGATACGCAGTATTTT. Amino acid sequence: CASSFSTGTFTDTQYF.

The J gene is TRBJ2-2, the V gene TRBV2, with TRBD1 matching over 8 bases. Germline CDR1 is SNHLY and CDR2 is FYNNEI. With V trimmed by 6 bases and J by 4 bases, 10 bases remained unmatched. CDR3 length equals 16 residues. CDR3 amino acids: CASRPRTGTPTGELFF. DNA of the CDR3: TGTGCCAGCAGACCAAGGACAGGGACTCCCACCGGGGAGCTGTTTTTT.

The chain joins TRBV28 to TRBJ2-7; 13 bases align to TRBD2. CDR3 size: 18 residues. Germline assignment: CDR1 MDHEN and CDR2 SYDVKM. V was clipped by 5 bases and J by 3 bases; unmatched bases: 13. This CDR3 reads CASSKPGLAGYKNYEQYF. DNA for the CDR3: TGTGCCAGCAGTAAACCGGGACTAGCGGGATATAAGAACTACGAGCAGTACTTC.

The chain uses TRBV6-5 and TRBJ2-1; TRBD1 aligns across 8 bases. V lost 6 bases and J lost 3; bases outside the gene matches: 4. This CDR3 spans 14 amino acids. Germline loops: CDR1 MNHEY, CDR2 SVGAGI. The CDR3 reads CASSAGGGYNEQFF. DNA for the CDR3: TGTGCCAGCAGCGCAGGGGGCGGCTACAATGAGCAGTTCTTC.

The V gene is TRBV19, the J gene TRBJ1-1; TRBD1 is a possible D gene (6 bases). The CDR3 has 13 amino acids. The V and J ends lost 5 bases and 11 bases respectively, with 18 bases between them. Per the germline V gene, CDR1 is LNHDA and CDR2 is SQIVND (reference sequence). The CDR3 reads CASSLQDSRRAFF. CDR3 nucleotide sequence: TGTGCCAGTAGTCTACAGGACAGCCGACGGGCTTTCTTT.

Here the CDR3 DNA reads TGTGCCAGCAGCTCCGTCCCGGGGACCTATAATTCACCCCTCCACTTT. Residues: CASSSVPGTYNSPLHF. The rearrangement uses TRBV28 and TRBJ1-6; no clear D gene. Germline CDR1 is MDHEN and CDR2 is SYDVKM. Trimming removed 6 bases from V and 2 bases from J, with 14 bases in between. This CDR3 contains 16 residues.

The J gene is TRBJ2-7, the V gene TRBV5-1, with 7 bases identical to TRBD2. This CDR3 comprises 15 residues. CDR1 and CDR2 (germline): SGHRS, YFSETQ. Unmatched junction bases numbered 6, after V lost 0 bases and J lost 3 bases. As DNA, the CDR3 is TGCGCCAGCAGCTTGGATGTGGGGGGGAACTACGAGCAGTACTTC. Translation: CASSLDVGGNYEQYF.

The rearrangement uses TRBV6-1 and TRBJ1-1; 7 bases are a match to TRBD1. With 10 bases clipped from V and 0 bases from J, the junction kept 5 bases outside the gene matches. The CDR3 has 13 amino acids. Germline loops: CDR1 MNHNS, CDR2 SASEGT. The CDR3 DNA follows: TGTGCCACCCGAGGGGGCATGAACACTGAAGCTTTCTTT. It yields the protein CATRGGMNTEAFF.

On this clone itself: Distinct nucleotide sequences in the sample also encode this CDR3. The V and J genes are TRBV30 and TRBJ1-2; perhaps TRBD1 as D (6 bases). V dropped 2 bases and J dropped 5 bases, with 15 bases sitting between them. The CDR3 is 14 residues long. The germline V gene encodes CDR1 GTSNPN and CDR2 SVGIG (reference sequence). CDR3 amino acids: CAWSLTGGIYGYTF. CDR3 DNA sequence: TGTGCCTGGAGTTTGACAGGCGGAATTTATGGCTACACCTTC.

V usage is TRBV5-4 and J usage is TRBJ1-2; no reliable D call. Germline CDR1 and CDR2: SGHNT and YYREEE (reference sequence). The CDR3 extends over 15 amino acids. V was cut by 0 bases and J by 5 bases, with 14 bases left in between. The CDR3 DNA follows: TGTGCCAGCAGCTTGGCCGGGAGGGCCTCTTATGGCTACACCTTC. It codes for CASSLAGRASYGYTF.

This sequence joins TRBV2 and TRBJ1-6, with 9 bases identical to TRBD1. Germline CDR1 is SNHLY and CDR2 is FYNNEI. The CDR3 loop spans 15 amino acids. V shed 6 bases and J 6 bases; nucleotides not matched to a gene: 6. CDR3 DNA: TGTGCCAGCAGCGAACAGGGGGCGCGTAATTCACCCCTCCACTTT. Translation gives CASSEQGARNSPLHF.

V is TRBV9 and J is TRBJ2-3; 9 nucleotides agree with TRBD2. The CDR3 is made up of 17 amino acids. V shed 2 bases, J shed 1 base, and the junction held 8 bases outside the gene matches. Germline CDR1 and CDR2: SGDLS and YYNGEE. This CDR3 is CASSVQAGGRGTDTQYF. Written as DNA, the CDR3 is TGTGCCAGCAGCGTTCAAGCGGGGGGTCGGGGCACAGATACGCAGTATTTT.

The chain has TRBV6-5 and TRBJ1-3; D possibly corresponds to TRBD1 (5 bases). The CDR3 is 14 amino acids. V lost 6 bases, J lost 4 bases, and 13 bases lay in between. Germline lookup yields CDR1 MNHEY and CDR2 SVGAGI. In DNA form, the CDR3 reads TGTGCCAGCAGCCAGGGACTTGGGGGAAACACCATATATTTT. This encodes CASSQGLGGNTIYF.

The chain couples TRBV29-1 to TRBJ1-2, with 9 bases aligning to TRBD1. In germline, CDR1 is SQVTM, CDR2 ANQGSEA. The CDR3 has 12 residues. V lost 7 bases to trimming and J lost 13 bases; unmatched junction nucleotides: 13. The CDR3 here is CSADRGGPQGTF. CDR3 bases: TGCAGCGCTGACAGGGGGGGGCCCCAGGGCACCTTC. Based on the CDR3 plus reference TRBV29-1 and TRBJ1-2, the full variable domain is SAVISQKPSRDICQRGTSLTIQCQVDSQVTMMFWYRQQPGQSLTLIATANQGSEATYESGFVIDKFPISRPNLTFSTLTVSNMSPEDSSIYLCSADRGGPQGTFGSGTRLTVV.

The V and J genes are TRBV19 and TRBJ1-2; no firm D call. Trimming cost V 3 bases and J 8 bases, with 13 bases left between them. This CDR3 is 13 amino acids long. The V gene's germline CDR1 is LNHDA and CDR2 SQIVND (reference sequence). The CDR3: CASSIAADGGYTF. The CDR3 DNA sequence: TGTGCCAGTAGTATCGCGGCAGACGGGGGCTACACCTTC.

The chain uses TRBV5-1 and TRBJ1-6, with D unresolved. V dropped 0 bases and J dropped 8 bases, with 6 bases sitting between them. Germline-derived CDR1 and CDR2 are SGHRS and YFSETQ. This CDR3 has 13 amino acids. CDR3 amino acids: CASSLDRDSPLHF. CDR3 DNA: TGCGCCAGCAGCTTGGATAGGGATTCACCCCTCCACTTT.

This chain uses TRBV18 with TRBJ2-7; D might be TRBD1 (5 bases). Trimming pared 5 bases from V and 9 bases from J, leaving 20 bases between. The CDR3 is 14 residues long. From germline, CDR1 is KGHSH and CDR2 LQKENI. The DNA of the CDR3 is TGTGCCAGCTCAGATGACAGCCGGAATTTACGGCAGTACTTC. Translating gives CASSDDSRNLRQYF.

This rearrangement joins TRBV6-5 to TRBJ2-7; D may match TRBD1 or TRBD2 (5 bases each). Trimming cost V 6 bases and J 4 bases, with 19 bases left between them. CDR1 is MNHEY, CDR2 SVGAGI, per germline. The CDR3 is 15 amino acids. DNA for the CDR3: TGTGCCAGCAGCGCAGACCAGGGACGGCTTTACGAGCAGTACTTC. This translates into CASSADQGRLYEQYF.

The chain combines TRBV5-1 with TRBJ2-5; TRBD1 matches 9 bases. The germline V gene has CDR1 SGHRS and CDR2 YFSETQ. V gave up 0 bases and J gave up 4 bases; unmatched junction bases: 4. This CDR3 contains 15 residues. The DNA of the CDR3 is TGCGCCAGCAGCTTGGGACAGGGGGGCCGAGAGACCCAGTACTTC. Its protein is CASSLGQGGRETQYF.

The chain has TRBV7-2 and TRBJ2-3; D is perhaps TRBD2 (6 bases). CDR1 is SGHTA, CDR2 FQGNSA, per germline. This CDR3 contains 13 residues. V dropped 7 bases and J dropped 3 bases, with 11 bases sitting between them. The CDR3 reads CASNNGRTDTQYF. The CDR3 DNA is TGTGCCAGCAACAACGGGAGAACAGATACGCAGTATTTT.

CDR3 loop: CASSIKSGANVLTF. For the CDR3, the DNA is TGTGCCAGTAGTATTAAGTCTGGGGCCAACGTCCTGACTTTC. This sequence joins TRBV19 and TRBJ2-6, with D uncertain. V was pared by 3 bases and J by 1 base, with 4 bases between. CDR3 size: 14 residues. Per germline, CDR1 LNHDA and CDR2 SQIVND (reference sequence).

The chain carries TRBV14 and TRBJ1-2; no definite D call. Looked up from germline, CDR1 is SGHDN and CDR2 is FVKESK. This CDR3 contains 14 residues. V was clipped by 0 bases and J by 7 bases, with 12 bases between them. The CDR3 loop reads CASSQDSTVSGYTF. DNA of the CDR3: TGTGCCAGCAGCCAAGATAGCACCGTGAGTGGCTACACCTTC.

The V gene is TRBV6-5, the J gene TRBJ2-7; D remains ambiguous. The CDR3 is made up of 14 amino acids. CDR1 is MNHEY and CDR2 is SVGAGI in the germline V gene. V was shortened by 6 bases and J by 2 bases, with 14 bases between the two germline ends. Written as DNA, the CDR3 is TGTGCCAGCAGGGACCTACGGCTTACCTACGAGCAGTACTTC. This translates into CASRDLRLTYEQYF.